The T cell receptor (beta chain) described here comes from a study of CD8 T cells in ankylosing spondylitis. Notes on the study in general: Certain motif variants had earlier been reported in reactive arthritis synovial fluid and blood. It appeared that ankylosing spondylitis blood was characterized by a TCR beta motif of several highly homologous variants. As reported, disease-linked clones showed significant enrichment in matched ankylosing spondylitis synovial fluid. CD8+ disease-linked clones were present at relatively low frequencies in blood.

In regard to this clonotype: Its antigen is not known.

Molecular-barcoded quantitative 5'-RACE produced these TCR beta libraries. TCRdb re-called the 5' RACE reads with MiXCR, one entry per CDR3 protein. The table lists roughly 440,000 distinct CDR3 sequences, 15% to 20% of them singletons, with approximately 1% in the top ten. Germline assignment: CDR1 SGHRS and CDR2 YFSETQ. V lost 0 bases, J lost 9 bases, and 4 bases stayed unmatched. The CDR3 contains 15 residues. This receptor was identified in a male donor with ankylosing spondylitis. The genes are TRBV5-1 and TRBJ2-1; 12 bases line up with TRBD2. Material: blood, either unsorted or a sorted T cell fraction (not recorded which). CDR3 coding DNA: TGCGCCAGCAGCTTGGAGTCTAGCGGGAGGGGTGAGCAGTTCTTC. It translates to CASSLESSGRGEQFF.